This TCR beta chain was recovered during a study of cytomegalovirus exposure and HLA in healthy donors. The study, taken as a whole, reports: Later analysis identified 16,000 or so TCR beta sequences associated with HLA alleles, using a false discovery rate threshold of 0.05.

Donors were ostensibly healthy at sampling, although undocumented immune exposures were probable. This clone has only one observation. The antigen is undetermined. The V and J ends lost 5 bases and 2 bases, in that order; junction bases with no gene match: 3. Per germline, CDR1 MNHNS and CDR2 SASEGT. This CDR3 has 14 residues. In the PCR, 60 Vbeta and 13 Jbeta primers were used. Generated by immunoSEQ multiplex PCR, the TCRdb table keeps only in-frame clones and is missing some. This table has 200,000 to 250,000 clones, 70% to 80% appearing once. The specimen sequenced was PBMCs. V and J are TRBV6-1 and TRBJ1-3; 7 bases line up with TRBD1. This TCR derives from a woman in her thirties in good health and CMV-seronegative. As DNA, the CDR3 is TGTGCCAGCAGTTCGGGACAGACTGGAAACACCATATATTTT. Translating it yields CASSSGQTGNTIYF.